These 10 T cell receptor beta chains were sequenced from one sample in a study of human T cells and chemical hapten exposure. TCRdb itself ran the 5' RACE reads through MiXCR, one entry per CDR3 protein. This sample has 110,000 or so distinct CDR3 sequences; more than 15% occur once, and the top ten carry roughly 3.1%. Total RNA was isolated from unfractionated whole blood. The source is a human donor in good health.

In this sample, this clonotype turned up a few times. This chain links TRBV6-5 with TRBJ2-3, with 11 bases matching TRBD1. The CDR3 is 15 residues long. The germline gives CDR1 MNHEY, CDR2 SVGAGI. Losses at the gene ends were 4 bases for V and 4 bases for J; bases not matched to a gene: 4. The CDR3 DNA reads as TGTGCCAGCAGTTCCCCGGGACAGGGGGCAGATACGCAGTATTTT. Protein: CASSSPGQGADTQYF.

Only a few counts were recorded for this clonotype. The V and J genes are TRBV20-1 and TRBJ2-7; 10 positions match TRBD2. The CDR3 totals 14 residues. CDR1 is DFQATT, CDR2 SNEGSKA, per germline (reference sequence). The V and J ends lost 6 bases and 5 bases, in that order; junction bases with no gene match: 10. This CDR3 is CSATASGSNNEQYF. The CDR3 DNA is TGCAGTGCAACGGCTAGCGGGAGTAACAACGAGCAGTACTTC.

This clonotype has a handful of counts. The chain is built from TRBV20-1 and TRBJ2-7; a possible D gene is TRBD2 (6 bases). Germline loops: CDR1 DFQATT, CDR2 SNEGSKA (reference sequence). CDR3 length: 13 residues. V was clipped by 4 bases and J by 2 bases, with 12 bases between them. The CDR3 spells CSATLGGPYEQYF. CDR3 nucleotides: TGCAGTGCTACCTTGGGGGGACCCTACGAGCAGTACTTC.

J is TRBJ2-1 and V is TRBV15, with D unclear. The germline V gene encodes CDR1 LNHNV and CDR2 YYDKDF (reference sequence). The CDR3 runs 16 residues. V shed 8 bases and J shed 5 bases, with 22 bases lying between them. CDR3 nucleotides: TGTGCCACCGGTAAAAGCGACGGGCCCAACGACAATGAGCAGTTCTTC. Translating gives CATGKSDGPNDNEQFF.

This clonotype came up a few times. This sequence joins TRBV7-9 and TRBJ2-3; 7 bases are shared with TRBD2. The junction had 2 bases not matched to a gene; V was cut back by 3 bases and J by 2 bases. This CDR3 has 14 residues. CDR1 and CDR2 from the germline V gene are SEHNR and FQNEAQ (reference sequence). As DNA, the CDR3 is TGTGCCAGCAGCTTTAGCGGGTTCACAGATACGCAGTATTTT. Translating gives CASSFSGFTDTQYF.

This clonotype showed up just a few times. V usage is TRBV20-1 and J usage is TRBJ2-7; TRBD1 might be the D (5 bases). The germline gives CDR1 DFQATT, CDR2 SNEGSKA (reference sequence). The CDR3 length is 12 residues. V was shortened by 0 bases and J by 5 bases, with 8 bases between the two germline ends. The CDR3 loop is CSARDQGHEQYF. The CDR3 DNA is TGCAGTGCTAGAGATCAGGGCCACGAGCAGTACTTC.

J is TRBJ1-3 and V is TRBV29-1, with D hard to call. V lost 5 bases and J lost 0, with 11 bases in between. Per the germline V gene, CDR1 is SQVTM and CDR2 is ANQGSEA. The CDR3 is 14 residues long. CDR3 in amino acids: CSVLDVNSGNTIYF. In nucleotides, the CDR3 is TGCAGCGTTTTAGACGTTAACTCTGGAAACACCATATATTTT. Looking up the rest from reference TRBV29-1 and TRBJ1-3 gives the full variable domain: SAVISQKPSRDICQRGTSLTIQCQVDSQVTMMFWYRQQPGQSLTLIATANQGSEATYESGFVIDKFPISRPNLTFSTLTVSNMSPEDSSIYLCSVLDVNSGNTIYFGEGSWLTVV.

V usage is TRBV9 and J usage is TRBJ2-3, with 9 positions matching TRBD2. CDR1 and CDR2 (germline): SGDLS, YYNGEE. V was clipped by 2 bases and J by 4 bases; unmatched bases: 2. The CDR3 totals 14 residues. The CDR3 sequence is CASSVAGGPDTQYF. The CDR3 DNA follows: TGTGCCAGCAGCGTCGCGGGAGGGCCAGATACGCAGTATTTT.

This clonotype was observed a handful of times. The chain recombines TRBV9 with TRBJ1-3; possible D gene TRBD1, 5 bases. Per the germline V gene, CDR1 is SGDLS and CDR2 is YYNGEE. CDR3 length: 15 amino acids. Deletions cut 7 bases from V and 8 bases from J, with 22 bases between. The CDR3 region has the DNA TGTGCCAGCGGACGGGGGAGAGATCGGCCGGACACCATATATTTT. This translates into CASGRGRDRPDTIYF.

The rearrangement links TRBV6-6 to TRBJ1-1; tentatively, D is TRBD1 (6 bases). The CDR3 spans 15 residues. Looked up from germline, CDR1 is MNHNY and CDR2 is SVGAGI (reference sequence). Trimming took off 0 bases at V and 5 bases at J, with 13 bases between the two ends. The CDR3 DNA reads TGTGCCAGCAGTTACTCGAATGAGGGGGGGACTGAAGCTTTCTTT. Its translation: CASSYSNEGGTEAFF.